Following are 18 T cell receptor beta chains from one sample sequenced in a study of OX40 agonist ivuxolimab in advanced cancers. Produced via immunoSEQ multiplex PCR; TCRdb's table is partial and in-frame only. This sample yields about 53,000 clones, of which roughly 80% are seen a single time; roughly 4.2% belongs to the top ten. The material was CD4+ or CD8+ T cells sorted from blood, obtained in a trial of the OX40 agonist ivuxolimab. Source of these receptors: an adult with an advanced solid tumor such as melanoma, head and neck, liver or kidney cancer.

The chain joins TRBV11-2 to TRBJ2-7; 8 nucleotides match TRBD2. The CDR3 is 15 residues long. With V trimmed by 5 bases and J by 0 bases, 6 bases remained unmatched. Germline V gene data show CDR1 as SGHAT and CDR2 as FQNNGV. For the CDR3, the DNA is TGTGCCAGCAGCGTGACTAGCGATTACTCCTACGAGCAGTACTTC. This sequence encodes CASSVTSDYSYEQYF.

As DNA, the CDR3 is TGTGCCAGCAGCGTACAAGGGACAGGGTCTAATTCACCCCTCCACTTT. Residues: CASSVQGTGSNSPLHF. This chain joins TRBV7-3 and TRBJ1-6, with TRBD1 matching over 9 bases. The length of the CDR3 is 16 residues. Germline V CDR1 and CDR2: SGHTA, FQGTGA. V was pared by 5 bases and J by 6 bases, with 8 bases of the junction left unmatched.

This chain joins TRBV21-1 and TRBJ1-5; the D call in the table, TRBD1, was not verified against the DNA. TRBV21-1 is a pseudogene. The length of the CDR3 is 18 residues. CDR3 coding DNA: TGTGCCAGCAGCAAAATCCCTAGGGGGACAGTCCCTTCTCAGCCCCAGCATTTT. It translates to CASSKIPRGTVPSQPQHF.

The rearrangement links TRBV6-1 to TRBJ2-1; 11 bases map to TRBD1. The trim removed 8 bases at V and 6 bases at J, leaving 3 bases unmatched. Germline V gene sequence: CDR1 MNHNS, CDR2 SASEGT. The CDR3 length is 13 residues. CDR3: CASRDRGVNEQFF. CDR3 DNA: TGTGCCAGCCGGGACAGGGGGGTCAATGAGCAGTTCTTC.

The chain couples TRBV7-9 to TRBJ2-4; either TRBD1 or TRBD2 may supply D (5 bases each). The ends were cut back, 5 bases at V and 12 bases at J, with 11 bases in the middle. CDR3 size: 11 residues. Germline assignment: CDR1 SEHNR and CDR2 FQNEAQ (reference sequence). The CDR3 bases are TGTGCCAGCAGCCACCCTGGGGGTCAGTACTTC. Its translation: CASSHPGGQYF.

This clone was detected a few times. The V call is TRBV11-2, the J call TRBJ2-7, with D possibly matching TRBD1 (5 bases). The ends were cut back, 5 bases at V and 0 bases at J, with 14 bases in the middle. This CDR3 comprises 15 residues. Germline values: CDR1 SGHAT, CDR2 FQNNGV. CDR3 nucleotide sequence: TGTGCCAGCAGCGTAACCAGGGCGAGCTCCTACGAGCAGTACTTC. It yields the protein CASSVTRASSYEQYF.

This rearrangement joins TRBV28 to TRBJ1-2; D remains ambiguous. V was pared by 10 bases and J by 4 bases, with 13 bases between. This CDR3 contains 12 residues. CDR1 is MDHEN, CDR2 SYDVKM, per germline. CDR3 sequence: CATSFGLYGYTF. Here the CDR3 DNA reads TGTGCCACTAGCTTTGGGCTCTATGGCTACACCTTC.

The V call is TRBV7-2, the J call TRBJ2-1, with 14 bases lining up with TRBD2. The V gene's germline CDR1 is SGHTA and CDR2 FQGNSA. The V and J ends lost 7 bases and 7 bases, in that order; junction bases with no gene match: 9. The CDR3 loop spans 16 amino acids. This CDR3 is CASNRPGTSGSNEQFF. The CDR3 coding sequence is TGTGCCAGCAACAGACCCGGGACTAGCGGGAGTAATGAGCAGTTCTTC. Combining the CDR3 with reference TRBV7-2 and TRBJ2-1 gives the whole variable domain GAGVSQSPSNKVTEKGKDVELRCDPISGHTALYWYRQSLGQGLEFLIYFQGNSAPDKSGLPSDRFSAERTGGSVSTLTIQRTQQEDSAVYLCASNRPGTSGSNEQFFGPGTRLTVL.

The chain couples TRBV2 to TRBJ2-1; 13 nucleotides match TRBD2. V lost 8 bases to trimming and J lost 7 bases; unmatched junction nucleotides: 8. Germline V lookup: CDR1 SNHLY, CDR2 FYNNEI. The CDR3 loop spans 15 amino acids. For the CDR3, the DNA is TGTGCCAGCGGGTTACTAGCGGGAGGGCCAAATGAGCAGTTCTTC. It translates to CASGLLAGGPNEQFF.

This chain connects TRBV18 to TRBJ1-1; tentative D call: TRBD1 (6 bases). Germline V gene lookup returns CDR1 KGHSH and CDR2 LQKENI. The V gene lost 2 bases and the J gene lost 11 bases, with 27 bases spanning the gap. This CDR3 has 17 amino acids. The chain's CDR3 is CASSPWNTGLSPSVAFF. DNA for the CDR3: TGTGCCAGCTCACCATGGAACACAGGGCTGTCCCCTTCGGTTGCTTTCTTT.

The V and J genes are TRBV11-3 and TRBJ2-7, with 7 bases lining up with TRBD1. V dropped 1 base and J dropped 3; count of bases not matched to a gene: 12. CDR1 is SGHNT, CDR2 YENEEA, per germline. The CDR3 extends over 17 amino acids. The CDR3 loop is CASSLVLTGARDYEQYF. In DNA form, the CDR3 reads TGTGCCAGCAGCTTAGTGCTCACAGGGGCCAGAGACTACGAGCAGTACTTC.

The chain has TRBV21-1 and TRBJ1-3. TRBV21-1 counts as a pseudogene. This CDR3 comprises 17 residues. The CDR3 bases are TGTGCCAGCAGCAAAGATAGGGGGAGGGACTCTGGAAACACCATATATTTT. Translation: CASSKDRGRDSGNTIYF.

This chain connects TRBV11-2 to TRBJ2-1; 12 bases are shared with TRBD2. Germline V lookup: CDR1 SGHAT, CDR2 FQNNGV. This CDR3 region has 15 residues. V lost 4 bases to trimming and J lost 2 bases; unmatched junction nucleotides: 0. CDR3 coding DNA: TGTGCCAGCAGCTCTAGCGGGAGGGCCTACAATGAGCAGTTCTTC. The encoded protein is CASSSSGRAYNEQFF.

CDR3 bases: TGTGCCAGCAGCCTCGGGAGGGGGAGCGGGACCCCCTACAATGAGCAGTTCTTC. The encoded protein is CASSLGRGSGTPYNEQFF. V and J are TRBV5-6 and TRBJ2-1; 8 bases are shared with TRBD2. Per germline, CDR1 SGHDT and CDR2 YYEEEE. V dropped 4 bases and J dropped 2; count of bases not matched to a gene: 14. CDR3 length: 18 residues.

The rearrangement joins TRBV28 to TRBJ1-4, with TRBD1 matching 9 bases. The CDR3 is made up of 14 amino acids. The V and J ends lost 3 bases and 6 bases, in that order; junction bases with no gene match: 2. Germline V gives CDR1 MDHEN, CDR2 SYDVKM. The DNA of the CDR3 is TGTGCCAGCAGTTTCTGGACAGGGGATGAAAAACTGTTTTTT. Residues: CASSFWTGDEKLFF.

This chain joins TRBV27 and TRBJ2-7, with D unresolved. V was shortened by 4 bases and J by 4 bases, with 14 bases between the two germline ends. The CDR3 sequence is 14 residues long. Germline loops: CDR1 MNHEY, CDR2 SMNVEV (reference sequence). The DNA of the CDR3 is TGTGCCAGCAGTTACCCCCGTGATAGGTACGAGCAGTACTTC. This gives the protein CASSYPRDRYEQYF.

The V and J genes are TRBV5-4 and TRBJ2-1; 7 bases line up with TRBD2. This CDR3 is built from 16 residues. Trimming took 0 bases from V and 1 from J; bases not matched to a gene: 4. Germline V lookup: CDR1 SGHNT, CDR2 YYREEE (reference sequence). The CDR3 is CASSLGGSGSYNEQFF. Here the CDR3 DNA reads TGTGCCAGCAGCTTGGGCGGGAGCGGGTCCTACAATGAGCAGTTCTTC.

V gene TRBV27 combines with J gene TRBJ1-2; possible D gene TRBD1, 5 bases. CDR1 MNHEY and CDR2 SMNVEV come from the germline V gene (reference sequence). The CDR3 has 15 amino acids. Between the trimmed V and J ends, which lost 6 bases and 4 bases, there was a span of 18 bases. Here the CDR3 reads CASSSGWGRLYGYTF. CDR3 DNA: TGTGCCAGCAGCTCTGGGTGGGGGAGGCTCTATGGCTACACCTTC.